Given below is one T cell receptor beta chain in context. This sample stems from a study of cytomegalovirus exposure and HLA in healthy donors. Vbeta (60) and Jbeta (13) primers were used in the PCR. Sequenced by immunoSEQ multiplex PCR; TCRdb stores in-frame clones only, minus some. The sample consists of around 120,000 clones, roughly 80% of them appearing once. The source material was PBMCs. The receptor's source is a woman in her forties in good health and CMV-seropositive.

The CDR3 spells CASTVVAGDYNEQFF. In DNA, the CDR3 is TGTGCCAGCACCGTGGTAGCGGGGGACTACAATGAGCAGTTCTTC. The chain links TRBV6-4 to TRBJ2-1; 9 bases match TRBD2. The J segment lost 3 bases and the V segment lost 7 bases, leaving 7 bases of the junction unmatched. CDR1 is MRHNA, CDR2 SNTAGT, per germline. CDR3 length: 15 residues.